The rows below give T cell receptor beta chains drawn from one sample of a study of OX40 agonist ivuxolimab in advanced cancers. Here immunoSEQ multiplex PCR was the method, and the copy in TCRdb shows in-frame clones only, minus some. The sample records roughly 80,000 clones, roughly 84% being singletons. The sequenced sample was CD4+ or CD8+ T cells sorted from blood, obtained in a trial of the OX40 agonist ivuxolimab. The receptors were sampled from an adult with an advanced solid tumor such as melanoma, head and neck, liver or kidney cancer. The CDR3 runs from the conserved cysteine through the conserved F or W. Fields, in order: V gene, CDR3 length, J gene, D gene, clone size, CDR3 protein, CDR3 DNA. The D gene is left open where the match is weak. Expanded clones are given a class, and other clones once, few, many or no size at all.

V: TRBV11-2; length: 14; J: TRBJ1-4; D: -; size: -; CDR3: CASSLRGWGEKLFF; DNA: TGTGCCAGCAGCTTACGGGGGTGGGGTGAAAAACTGTTTTTT
V: TRBV4-3; length: 15; J: TRBJ2-3; D: -; size: -; CDR3: CASSQRAEGGDTQYF; DNA: TGCGCCAGCAGCCAAAGAGCGGAGGGAGGAGATACGCAGTATTTT
V: TRBV28; length: 17; J: TRBJ1-4; D: TRBD1; size: -; CDR3: CASSLVVRGKNNEKLFF; DNA: TGTGCCAGCAGTTTAGTCGTCAGGGGGAAAAATAATGAAAAACTGTTTTTT
V: TRBV5-1; length: 15; J: TRBJ1-3; D: TRBD1; size: -; CDR3: CASSAIQGAGNTIYF; DNA: TGCGCCAGCAGCGCGATTCAGGGGGCTGGAAACACCATATATTTT
V: TRBV6-4; length: 14; J: TRBJ2-2; D: -; size: -; CDR3: CASSLASGTGELFF; DNA: TGTGCCAGCAGCCTAGCCTCAGGAACCGGGGAGCTGTTTTTT
V: TRBV6-5; length: 13; J: TRBJ1-1; D: -; size: -; CDR3: CASRLTVNTEAFF; DNA: TGTGCCAGCAGGTTGACAGTAAACACTGAAGCTTTCTTT
V: TRBV6-5; length: 13; J: TRBJ2-1; D: -; size: -; CDR3: CASSYAQYNEQFF; DNA: TGTGCCAGCAGTTACGCCCAATACAATGAGCAGTTCTTC
V: TRBV6-6; length: 14; J: TRBJ1-5; D: -; size: -; CDR3: CASSVSLRAQPQHF; DNA: TGTGCCAGCAGCGTGTCCCTGAGAGCCCAGCCCCAGCATTTT
V: TRBV18; length: 15; J: TRBJ2-7; D: -; size: -; CDR3: CASSPPLPGSDEQYF; DNA: TGTGCCAGCTCACCACCTTTGCCGGGATCGGACGAGCAGTACTTC
V: TRBV5-4; length: 14; J: TRBJ1-6; D: TRBD1; size: few; CDR3: CASSLDRGNSPLHF; DNA: TGTGCCAGCAGCCTGGACAGGGGTAATTCACCCCTCCACTTT
V: TRBV5-1; length: 13; J: TRBJ1-4; D: -; size: -; CDR3: CASSLGAADRLFF; DNA: TGCGCCAGCAGCTTGGGTGCGGCGGATCGACTGTTTTTT